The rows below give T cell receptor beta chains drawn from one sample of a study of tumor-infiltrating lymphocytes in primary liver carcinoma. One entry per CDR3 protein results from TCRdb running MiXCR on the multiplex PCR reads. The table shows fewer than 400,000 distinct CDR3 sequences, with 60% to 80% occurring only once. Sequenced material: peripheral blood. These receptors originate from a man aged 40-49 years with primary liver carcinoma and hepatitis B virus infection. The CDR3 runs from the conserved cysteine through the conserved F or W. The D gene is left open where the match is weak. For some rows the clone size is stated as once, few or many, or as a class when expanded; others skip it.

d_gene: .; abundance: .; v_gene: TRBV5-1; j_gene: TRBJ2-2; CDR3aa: CASSHDRIAGELFF; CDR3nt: TGCGCCAGCAGCCATGACAGGATTGCCGGGGAGCTGTTTTTT
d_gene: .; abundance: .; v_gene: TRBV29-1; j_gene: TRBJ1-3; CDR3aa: CSVPLQHSGNTIYF; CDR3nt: TGCAGCGTTCCTCTACAGCACTCTGGAAACACCATATATTTT
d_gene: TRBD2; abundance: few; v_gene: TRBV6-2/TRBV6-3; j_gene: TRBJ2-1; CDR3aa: CASRQILAGRSYNEQFF; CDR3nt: TGTGCCAGCAGGCAAATTCTAGCGGGCCGCTCCTACAATGAGCAGTTCTTC
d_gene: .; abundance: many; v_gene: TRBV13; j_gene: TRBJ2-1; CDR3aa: CASSLDSGGDEQFF; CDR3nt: TGTGCCAGCAGCTTAGATTCTGGGGGCGATGAGCAGTTCTTC
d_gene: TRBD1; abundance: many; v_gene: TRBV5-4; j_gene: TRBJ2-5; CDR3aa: CASSEQGKETQYF; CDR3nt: TGTGCCAGCAGCGAACAGGGGAAAGAGACCCAGTACTTC
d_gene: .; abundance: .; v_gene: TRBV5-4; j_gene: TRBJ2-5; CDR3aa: CASSYLAKIQYF; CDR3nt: TGTGCCAGTAGCTATCTGGCCAAGATCCAGTACTTC
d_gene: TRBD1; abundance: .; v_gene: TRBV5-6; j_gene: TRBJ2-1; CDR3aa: CASSLTPGQGSYNEQFF; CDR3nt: TGTGCCAGCAGCCTAACTCCGGGACAGGGTTCCTACAATGAGCAGTTCTTC
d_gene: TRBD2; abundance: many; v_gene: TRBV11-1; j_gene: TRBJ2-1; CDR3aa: CASSPGLANNEQFF; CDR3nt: TGTGCCAGCAGCCCCGGACTAGCAAACAATGAGCAGTTCTTC
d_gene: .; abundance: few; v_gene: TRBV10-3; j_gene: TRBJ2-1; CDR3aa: CAISEAGETYNEQFF; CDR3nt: TGTGCCATCAGTGAGGCAGGGGAGACGTACAATGAGCAGTTCTTC
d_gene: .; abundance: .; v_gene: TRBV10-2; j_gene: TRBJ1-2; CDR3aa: CASSESTGRGFYGYTF; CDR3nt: TGCGCCAGCAGTGAGTCGACCGGAAGGGGCTTCTATGGCTACACCTTC
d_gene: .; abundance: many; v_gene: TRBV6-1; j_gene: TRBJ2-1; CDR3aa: CASSEWGDSYNEQFF; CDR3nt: TGTGCCAGCAGTGAATGGGGTGACTCCTACAATGAGCAGTTCTTC
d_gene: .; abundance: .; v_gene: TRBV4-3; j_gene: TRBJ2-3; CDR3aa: CASSQSGETDTQYF; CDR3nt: TGCGCCAGCAGCCAATCGGGAGAAACAGATACGCAGTATTTT
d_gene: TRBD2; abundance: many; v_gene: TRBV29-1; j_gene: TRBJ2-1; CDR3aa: CSVDSGRALVEQFF; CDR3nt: TGCAGCGTTGATAGCGGGAGGGCCCTGGTTGAGCAGTTCTTC
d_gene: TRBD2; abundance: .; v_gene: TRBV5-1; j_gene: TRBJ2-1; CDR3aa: CAGSSPPGLAGGPHNEQFF; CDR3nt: TGCGCCGGCAGCTCACCACCGGGACTAGCGGGAGGGCCCCACAATGAGCAGTTCTTC
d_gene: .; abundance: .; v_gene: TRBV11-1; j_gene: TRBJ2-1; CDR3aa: CASCLFGVSAYNEHFF; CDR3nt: TGTGCCAGCTGCTTATTTGGTGTGTCAGCTTACAATGAGCACTTCTTC
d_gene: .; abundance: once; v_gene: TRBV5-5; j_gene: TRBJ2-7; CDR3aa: CASSLSWPSYEQYF; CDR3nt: TGTGCCAGCAGCTTAAGCTGGCCCTCCTACGAACAGTACTTC
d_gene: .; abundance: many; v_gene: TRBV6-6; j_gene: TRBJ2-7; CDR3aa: CASSSTGRWNEQYF; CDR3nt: TGTGCCAGCAGTTCAACAGGGAGGTGGAACGAGCAGTACTTC
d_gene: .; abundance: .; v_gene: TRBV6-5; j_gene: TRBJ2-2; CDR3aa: CASSYKNRGYSTGGLFF; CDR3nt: TGTGCCAGCAGTTACAAAAACCGGGGGTACAGCACCGGGGGGCTGTTTTTT
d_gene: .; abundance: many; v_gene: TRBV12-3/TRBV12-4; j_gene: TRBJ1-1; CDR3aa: CASGWGGPNTEAFF; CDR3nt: TGTGCCAGCGGTTGGGGAGGGCCAAACACTGAAGCTTTCTTT
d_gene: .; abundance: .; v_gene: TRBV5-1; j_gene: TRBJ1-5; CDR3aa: CASSEQGGCQPQHF; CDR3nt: TGCGCCAGCAGCGAGCAGGGAGGCTGTCAGCCCCAGCATTTT
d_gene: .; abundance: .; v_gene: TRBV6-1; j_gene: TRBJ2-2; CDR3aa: CARSGGLFTGELFF; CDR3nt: TGTGCCAGAAGTGGGGGACTTTTCACCGGGGAGCTGTTTTTT
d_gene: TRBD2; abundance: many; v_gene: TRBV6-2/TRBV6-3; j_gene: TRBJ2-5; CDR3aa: CASLQLAGEWETQYF; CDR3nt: TGTGCCAGCCTCCAACTAGCGGGAGAGTGGGAGACCCAGTACTTC
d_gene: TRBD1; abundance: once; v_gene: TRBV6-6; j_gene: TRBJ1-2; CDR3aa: CARSLPGQGRGYTF; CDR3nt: TGTGCCAGAAGTTTACCCGGACAGGGGCGAGGCTACACCTTC
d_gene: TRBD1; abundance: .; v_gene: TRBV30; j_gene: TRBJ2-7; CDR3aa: CASTGTASSYEQYF; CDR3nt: TGTGCCTCGACCGGGACAGCCAGCTCCTACGAGCAGTACTTC
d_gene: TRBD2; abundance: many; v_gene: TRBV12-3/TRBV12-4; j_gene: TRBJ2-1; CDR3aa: CASSFRTSGSGEQFF; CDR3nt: TGTGCCAGCAGTTTCCGGACTAGCGGGAGCGGTGAGCAGTTCTTC
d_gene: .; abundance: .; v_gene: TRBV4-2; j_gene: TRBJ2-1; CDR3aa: CASSHGTARGNNEQLF; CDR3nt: TGTGCCAGCAGCCATGGAACTGCTAGGGGGAACAATGAGCAGCTCTTC
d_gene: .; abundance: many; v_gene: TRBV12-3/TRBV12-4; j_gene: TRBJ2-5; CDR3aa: CASSETAQETQYF; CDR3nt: TGTGCCAGCTCCGAAACGGCTCAAGAGACCCAGTACTTC
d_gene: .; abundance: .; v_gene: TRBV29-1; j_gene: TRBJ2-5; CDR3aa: CSAAKGGQETHYF; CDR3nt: TGCAGCGCTGCGAAGGGGGGCCAAGAGACCCACTACTTT
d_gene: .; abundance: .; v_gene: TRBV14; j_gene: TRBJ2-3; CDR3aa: CASSQSRLAKSSSTDTQYF; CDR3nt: TGTGCCAGCAGCCAATCGCGTCTAGCGAAATCCTCTAGCACAGATACGCAGTATTTT
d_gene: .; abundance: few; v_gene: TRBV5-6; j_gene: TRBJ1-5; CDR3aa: CASSLKGQYQPQHF; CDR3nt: TGTGCCAGCAGCTTGAAAGGACAGTATCAGCCCCAGCATTTT
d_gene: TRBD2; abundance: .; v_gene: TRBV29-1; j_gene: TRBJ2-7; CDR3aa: CIVEGLWGGYEQYF; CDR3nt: TGCATCGTTGAAGGCCTGTGGGGGGGCTACGAGCAGTACTTC
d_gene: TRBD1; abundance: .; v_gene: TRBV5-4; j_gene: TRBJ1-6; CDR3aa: CAGSLDRGPSPLHF; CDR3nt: TGTGCCGGCAGCTTGGACAGGGGGCCTTCACCCCTCCACTTT